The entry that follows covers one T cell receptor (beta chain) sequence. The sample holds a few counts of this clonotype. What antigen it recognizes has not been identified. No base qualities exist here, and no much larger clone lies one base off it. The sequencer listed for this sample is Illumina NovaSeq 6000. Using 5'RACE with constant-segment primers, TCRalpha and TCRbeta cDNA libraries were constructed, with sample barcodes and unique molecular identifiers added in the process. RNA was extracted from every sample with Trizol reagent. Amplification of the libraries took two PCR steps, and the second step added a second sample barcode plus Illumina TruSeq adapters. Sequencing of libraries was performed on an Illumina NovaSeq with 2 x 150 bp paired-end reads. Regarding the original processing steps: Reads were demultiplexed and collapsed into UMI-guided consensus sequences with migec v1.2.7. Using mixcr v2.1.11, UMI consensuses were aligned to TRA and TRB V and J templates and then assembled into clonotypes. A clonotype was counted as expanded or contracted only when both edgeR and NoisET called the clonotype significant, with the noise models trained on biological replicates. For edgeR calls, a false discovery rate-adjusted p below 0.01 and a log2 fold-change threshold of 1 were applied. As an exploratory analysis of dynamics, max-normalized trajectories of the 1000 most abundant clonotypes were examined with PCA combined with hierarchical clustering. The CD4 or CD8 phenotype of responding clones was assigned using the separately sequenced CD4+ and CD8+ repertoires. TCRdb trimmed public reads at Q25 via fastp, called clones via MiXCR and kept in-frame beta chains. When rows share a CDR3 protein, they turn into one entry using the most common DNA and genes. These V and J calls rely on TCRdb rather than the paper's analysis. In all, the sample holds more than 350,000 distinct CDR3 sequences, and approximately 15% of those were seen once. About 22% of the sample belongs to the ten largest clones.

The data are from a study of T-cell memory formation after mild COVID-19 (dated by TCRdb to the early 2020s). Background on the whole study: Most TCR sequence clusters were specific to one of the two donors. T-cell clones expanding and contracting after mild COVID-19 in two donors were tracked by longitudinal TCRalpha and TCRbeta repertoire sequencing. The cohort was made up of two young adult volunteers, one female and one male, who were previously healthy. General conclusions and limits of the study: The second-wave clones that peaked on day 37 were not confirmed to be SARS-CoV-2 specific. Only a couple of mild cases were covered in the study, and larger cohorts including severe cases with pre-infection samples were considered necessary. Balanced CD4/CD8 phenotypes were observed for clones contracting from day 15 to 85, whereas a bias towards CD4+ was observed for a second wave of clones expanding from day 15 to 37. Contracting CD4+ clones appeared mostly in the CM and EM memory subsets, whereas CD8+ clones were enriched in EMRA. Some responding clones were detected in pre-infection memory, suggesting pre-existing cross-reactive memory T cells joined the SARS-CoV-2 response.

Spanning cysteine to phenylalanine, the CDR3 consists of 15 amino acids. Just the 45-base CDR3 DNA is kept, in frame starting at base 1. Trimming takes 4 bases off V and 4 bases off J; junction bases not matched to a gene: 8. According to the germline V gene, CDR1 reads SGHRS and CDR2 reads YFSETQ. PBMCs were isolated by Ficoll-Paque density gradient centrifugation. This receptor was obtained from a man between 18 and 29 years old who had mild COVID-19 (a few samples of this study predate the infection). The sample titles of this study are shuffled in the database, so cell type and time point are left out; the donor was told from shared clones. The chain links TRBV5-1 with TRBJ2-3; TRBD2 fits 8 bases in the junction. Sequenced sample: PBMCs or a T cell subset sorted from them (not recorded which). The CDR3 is CASSIAGLGSDTQYF. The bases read TGCGCCAGCAGCATAGCGGGACTAGGGTCAGATACGCAGTATTTT.